The rows below give T cell receptor beta chains drawn from one sample of a study of blood T cell repertoires in COVID-19. Here immunoSEQ multiplex PCR was the method, and the copy in TCRdb shows in-frame clones only, minus some. The sample carries 200,000 or so clones, around three quarters recorded once. The sample comprised peripheral blood. Receptors originate from a man aged 55 to 70 with active or convalescent COVID-19. Each CDR3 is given with its conserved first and last residue. Each record gives: V gene, clone size, J gene, D gene, CDR3 protein, CDR3 DNA. The D gene is left open where the match is weak. Clone size is given for some rows only: seen once, a few or many times, or a class if the clone is expanded.

TRBV28	.	TRBJ2-3	TRBD2	CASSPPRGGSTPDTQYF	TGTGCCAGCAGTCCCCCCCGGGGCGGGAGTACCCCAGATACGCAGTATTTT
TRBV7-8	.	TRBJ2-2	TRBD1	CASSLGDRAGELFF	TGTGCCAGCAGCTTAGGCGACAGGGCCGGGGAGCTGTTTTTT
TRBV5-1	.	TRBJ2-7	TRBD2	CASCSGTSGALSSYEQYF	TGCGCCAGCTGTTCTGGGACTAGCGGGGCTCTGAGCTCCTACGAGCAGTACTTC
TRBV28	few	TRBJ2-4	.	CASSPGTWKRLSIHF	TGTGCCAGCAGTCCAGGGACATGGAAGAGGTTAAGCATCCACTTC
TRBV19	once	TRBJ2-7	TRBD1	CASSIETTGWYSEQYF	TGTGCCAGTAGTATAGAGACGACAGGGTGGTACTCCGAGCAGTACTTC
TRBV2	.	TRBJ1-2	.	CASSEGVAAASNYGYTF	TGTGCCAGCAGTGAAGGGGTGGCGGCAGCCTCTAACTATGGCTACACCTTC
TRBV18	once	TRBJ2-5	TRBD2	CASSPNGGETQYF	TGTGCCAGCTCACCAAACGGGGGGGAGACCCAGTACTTC
TRBV9	.	TRBJ2-7	.	CASSATGSEQYF	TGTGCCAGCAGCGCGACAGGTAGCGAGCAGTACTTC
TRBV5-1	.	TRBJ2-1	TRBD1	CASSLTGGSTYNEQFF	TGCGCCAGCAGCTTGACAGGGGGTAGCACCTACAATGAGCAGTTCTTC
TRBV6-6	.	TRBJ2-6	.	CASSYSTGSGANVLTF	TGTGCCAGCAGTTACTCGACGGGGTCTGGGGCCAACGTCCTGACTTTC
TRBV10-3	.	TRBJ2-7	TRBD1	CAAQTGYEQYF	TGTGCCGCCCAGACAGGGTACGAGCAGTACTTC
TRBV14	.	TRBJ2-7	TRBD2	CASSLGLAGVYEQYF	TGTGCCAGCAGCTTGGGACTAGCGGGAGTATACGAGCAGTACTTC
TRBV29-1	.	TRBJ2-4	.	CSVERGRVGNIQYF	TGCAGCGTTGAAAGGGGGAGGGTGGGAAACATTCAGTACTTC
TRBV19	.	TRBJ2-5	TRBD1	CASSTTGIGEETQYF	TGTGCCAGTAGTACGACAGGGATTGGGGAAGAGACCCAGTACTTC
TRBV27	.	TRBJ1-5	.	CASSQDRASNQPQHF	TGTGCCAGCAGTCAGGACAGAGCTAGCAATCAGCCCCAGCATTTT
TRBV6-2/TRBV6-3	.	TRBJ2-5	TRBD2	CASSDPAGVVETQYF	TGTGCCAGCAGCGACCCAGCGGGAGTAGTAGAGACCCAGTACTTC
TRBV5-6	.	TRBJ2-7	.	CASSLMRNTYEQYF	TGTGCCAGCAGCTTGATGAGGAACACCTACGAGCAGTACTTC
TRBV9	.	TRBJ2-1	.	CASSAIAASSYNEQFF	TGTGCCAGCAGCGCCATAGCGGCTAGCTCCTACAATGAGCAGTTCTTC
TRBV5-4	few	TRBJ1-2	.	CASSFTGNYGYTF	TGTGCCAGCAGCTTTACAGGGAACTATGGCTACACCTTC
TRBV6-2/TRBV6-3	.	TRBJ2-3	TRBD2	CASSDPAGGTDTQYF	TGTGCCAGCAGCGACCCAGCGGGGGGAACAGATACGCAGTATTTT
TRBV5-6	.	TRBJ2-7	.	CASSLGSADGEQYF	TGTGCCAGCAGCTTGGGCAGCGCTGACGGGGAGCAGTACTTC
TRBV7-9	.	TRBJ2-1	.	CASSPRSGDNNEQFF	TGTGCCAGCAGCCCGAGAAGCGGGGACAACAATGAGCAGTTCTTC
TRBV7-9	.	TRBJ1-3	TRBD1	CASSSQGAGNTIYF	TGTGCCAGCAGCTCACAGGGGGCTGGAAACACCATATATTTT
TRBV28	.	TRBJ2-3	TRBD1	CASSLTGGHRDTQYF	TGTGCCAGCAGTTTGACAGGGGGCCATCGAGATACGCAGTATTTT
TRBV6-5	.	TRBJ2-3	.	CASNSQGEDTQYF	TGTGCCAGCAATAGCCAGGGTGAAGATACGCAGTATTTT
TRBV2	.	TRBJ1-5	TRBD1	CASSERAGGHQPQHF	TGTGCCAGCAGTGAAAGGGCAGGGGGCCATCAGCCCCAGCATTTT
TRBV6-4	.	TRBJ1-2	TRBD1	CASSVGTGTNYGYTF	TGTGCCAGCAGTGTAGGGACAGGGACAAACTATGGCTACACCTTC
TRBV6-1	few	TRBJ1-4	.	CASSEVLASRGKLFF	TGTGCCAGCAGTGAAGTTTTGGCCTCTCGGGGAAAACTGTTTTTT
TRBV9	.	TRBJ2-5	TRBD1	CASSARDRADGTQYF	TGTGCCAGCAGCGCTCGGGACAGGGCTGATGGGACCCAGTACTTC
TRBV9	once	TRBJ2-7	TRBD2	CASSVSGRSYEQYF	TGTGCCAGCAGCGTTAGCGGGCGTTCCTACGAGCAGTACTTC
TRBV9	.	TRBJ2-7	TRBD2	CASSVRGDASGSYEQYF	TGTGCCAGCAGCGTAAGGGGCGACGCTAGCGGGAGCTACGAGCAGTACTTC
TRBV6-5	.	TRBJ1-6	TRBD1	CASRFATGGPLHF	TGTGCCAGCAGATTTGCCACAGGGGGGCCCCTCCACTTT
TRBV28	.	TRBJ1-5	TRBD1	CASTRQGRSSPQHF	TGTGCCAGCACTAGACAGGGCAGGTCGAGCCCCCAGCATTTT
TRBV9	.	TRBJ2-3	TRBD2	CASSSRTSGPTDTQYF	TGTGCCAGCAGCTCCCGGACTAGCGGACCCACAGATACGCAGTATTTT
TRBV11-2	.	TRBJ2-1	.	CASSLGRGDEQFF	TGTGCCAGCAGCTTGGGTCGGGGAGATGAGCAGTTCTTC
TRBV7-8	.	TRBJ2-7	TRBD1	CASSFQTGPYEQYF	TGTGCCAGCAGCTTTCAGACAGGGCCGTACGAGCAGTACTTC
TRBV18	.	TRBJ1-5	TRBD1	CASSPLTGEGQPQHF	TGTGCCAGCTCACCATTGACAGGGGAAGGTCAGCCCCAGCATTTT
TRBV20-1	.	TRBJ2-7	.	CSAKTEYEQYF	TGCAGTGCTAAGACTGAGTACGAGCAGTACTTC
TRBV28	.	TRBJ2-1	TRBD2	CASSRGLAPYNEQFF	TGTGCCAGCAGTAGGGGACTAGCGCCCTACAATGAGCAGTTCTTC
TRBV7-8	.	TRBJ2-6	TRBD1	CASSFGQGVISGANVLTF	TGTGCCAGCAGCTTCGGACAGGGGGTGATCTCTGGGGCCAACGTCCTGACTTTC
TRBV5-8	.	TRBJ1-2	.	CASSLAGTNYGYTF	TGTGCCAGCAGCTTGGCAGGGACTAACTATGGCTACACCTTC
TRBV6-6	once	TRBJ2-1	TRBD1	CASSQTGNEQFF	TGTGCCAGCAGTCAGACAGGGAATGAGCAGTTCTTC
TRBV18	once	TRBJ2-1	TRBD2	CASSQPGTSDNEQFF	TGTGCCAGCTCTCAACCCGGGACTAGCGACAATGAGCAGTTCTTC
TRBV7-2	.	TRBJ1-2	TRBD1	CASSLARTGHDGYTF	TGTGCCAGCAGCTTAGCCCGGACAGGGCACGATGGCTACACCTTC
TRBV7-3	.	TRBJ2-6	.	CASSFSRALGPEANVLTF	TGTGCCAGCAGCTTCTCCAGGGCTCTGGGGCCTGAGGCCAACGTCCTGACTTTC
TRBV24-1	.	TRBJ2-2	.	CATSADRVNTGELFF	TGTGCCACCAGTGCCGACAGAGTGAACACCGGGGAGCTGTTTTTT
TRBV12-3/TRBV12-4	.	TRBJ2-1	.	CASSLRQDNEQFF	TGTGCCAGCAGTCTGAGACAGGACAATGAGCAGTTCTTC
TRBV7-2	.	TRBJ1-5	.	CASSLSGVGLKPQHF	TGTGCCAGCAGCTTATCCGGGGTCGGCCTCAAGCCCCAGCATTTT
TRBV7-2	.	TRBJ2-3	.	CASSLAWTDTDTQYF	TGTGCCAGCAGCTTAGCCTGGACTGACACAGATACGCAGTATTTT
TRBV5-4	.	TRBJ2-1	TRBD2	CASTIQGSGRAGNEQFF	TGTGCCAGCACTATTCAGGGGAGCGGGAGGGCCGGGAATGAGCAGTTCTTC
TRBV9	.	TRBJ2-3	TRBD2	CASTFGGSADTQYF	TGTGCCAGCACATTTGGCGGGAGTGCAGATACGCAGTATTTT
TRBV6-5	.	TRBJ2-3	TRBD2	CATRVKAGGPEYF	TGTGCCACCCGCGTGAAGGCGGGAGGGCCGGAATATTTT
TRBV15	.	TRBJ1-2	.	CATSRDFRAGSGYTF	TGTGCCACCAGCAGAGATTTCAGGGCAGGAAGCGGCTACACCTTC
TRBV28	.	TRBJ2-4	.	CASSPLTGNIQYF	TGTGCCAGCAGCCCCCTCACGGGAAACATTCAGTACTTC